Each of the 20 T cell receptor beta chains below was sequenced from the same sample in a study of cytomegalovirus exposure and HLA in healthy donors. PCR employed 60 Vbeta and 13 Jbeta primers. TCRdb keeps only in-frame clones here, not all; method: immunoSEQ multiplex PCR. Of more than 100,000 clones in the sample, 60% to 85% were seen once. Sequencing input: PBMCs. These receptors were taken from a woman aged 40 to 50 in good health and CMV-seropositive.

V usage is TRBV7-2 and J usage is TRBJ2-7, with 7 nucleotides matching TRBD1. Losses at the gene ends were 5 bases for V and 1 base for J; bases not matched to a gene: 8. This CDR3 has 15 amino acids. Germline CDR1 and CDR2: SGHTA and FQGNSA. CDR3 in amino acids: CASSVPRGSSYEQYF. The CDR3 nucleotides read TGTGCCAGCAGCGTACCCAGGGGGTCTTCCTACGAGCAGTACTTC.

The V gene is TRBV7-2, the J gene TRBJ2-1, with a weak D call TRBD2 (5 bases). The CDR3 extends over 13 amino acids. Germline CDR1 and CDR2: SGHTA and FQGNSA. Trimming left V 1 base short and J 8 bases short, with 9 bases between. In DNA form, the CDR3 reads TGTGCCAGCAGCTTAGAACGGCGGGATGAGCAGTTCTTC. Residues: CASSLERRDEQFF.

The chain is built from TRBV10-3 and TRBJ1-4; 7 bases fit TRBD1. The CDR3 has 15 residues. Germline V lookup: CDR1 ENHRY, CDR2 SYGVKD. Germline trimming cut 0 bases from V and 4 bases from J; bases unmatched to any gene: 2. The chain's CDR3 is CAISESDRLNEKLFF. In DNA, the CDR3 is TGTGCCATCAGTGAGTCGGACAGGCTTAATGAAAAACTGTTTTTT.

J is TRBJ1-1 and V is TRBV5-5; D call uncertain. The CDR3 is made up of 12 amino acids. Per the germline V gene, CDR1 is SGHKS and CDR2 is YYEKEE (reference sequence). The V gene lost 1 base and the J gene lost 4 bases, with 5 bases spanning the gap. The DNA for the CDR3 is TGTGCCAGCAGCTTGCCGGGCACTGAAGCTTTCTTT. This gives the protein CASSLPGTEAFF.

This chain connects TRBV29-1 to TRBJ1-5; tentative D call: TRBD1 (5 bases). The ends were cut back, 7 bases at V and 5 bases at J, with 12 bases in the middle. Germline-derived CDR1 and CDR2 are SQVTM and ANQGSEA. CDR3 size: 12 residues. The CDR3: CSARVGDQPQHF. The CDR3 nucleotides are TGCAGCGCCCGAGTAGGGGATCAGCCCCAGCATTTT. The full variable domain, rest sourced from reference TRBV29-1 and TRBJ1-5, is SAVISQKPSRDICQRGTSLTIQCQVDSQVTMMFWYRQQPGQSLTLIATANQGSEATYESGFVIDKFPISRPNLTFSTLTVSNMSPEDSSIYLCSARVGDQPQHFGDGTRLSIL.

This rearrangement joins TRBV12-5 to TRBJ1-1; perhaps TRBD1 as D (6 bases). The V end lost 5 bases, the J end lost 5 bases, and 12 bases lay between the germline ends. Germline V lookup: CDR1 LGHNT, CDR2 FRNRAP. CDR3 length: 13 amino acids. In nucleotides, the CDR3 is TGTGCTAGTGGTGCGACAGGTCGGACTGAAGCTTTCTTT. Amino acid sequence: CASGATGRTEAFF.

The V call is TRBV5-4, the J call TRBJ2-7; 10 nucleotides line up with TRBD2. Germline V gene lookup returns CDR1 SGHNT and CDR2 YYREEE (reference sequence). This CDR3 spans 16 amino acids. J lost 0 bases, V lost 0 bases, and 3 bases had no gene match. CDR3 loop: CASSLGTSGTSYEQYF. For the CDR3, the DNA is TGTGCCAGCAGCTTGGGGACTAGCGGCACCTCCTACGAGCAGTACTTC.

The chain carries TRBV6-5 and TRBJ2-3; TRBD2 is a possible D gene (5 bases). The CDR3 length is 11 residues. Germline loops: CDR1 MNHEY, CDR2 SVGAGI. With 5 bases removed from V and 7 bases from J, the gap between germline ends came to 7 bases. Written as DNA, the CDR3 is TGTGCCAGCAGTCGGGAAAATACGCAGTATTTT. It specifies CASSRENTQYF.

The gene calls are TRBV5-4 and TRBJ2-7, with TRBD1 matching over 9 bases. The V segment lost 0 bases and the J segment 2 bases; nucleotides outside the gene matches: 3. The CDR3 has 15 amino acids. The germline CDR1 and CDR2 sequences are SGHNT and YYREEE (reference sequence). The CDR3 loop reads CASSLGGQGTYEQYF. CDR3 in DNA: TGTGCCAGCAGCTTGGGGGGACAGGGCACCTACGAGCAGTACTTC.

The chain has TRBV7-9 and TRBJ1-4; 9 nucleotides line up with TRBD1. Germline CDR1 SEHNR, CDR2 FQNEAQ (reference sequence). The ends lost 4 bases at V and 6 bases at J; junction bases unmatched: 6. CDR3 length: 15 amino acids. The CDR3 protein is CASSYGQGPYEKLFF. The CDR3 DNA sequence: TGTGCCAGCAGCTACGGACAGGGGCCATATGAAAAACTGTTTTTT. Variable domain in full (rest from reference TRBV7-9 and TRBJ1-4): DTGVSQNPRHKITKRGQNVTFRCDPISEHNRLYWYRQTLGQGPEFLTYFQNEAQLEKSRLLSDRFSAERPKGSFSTLEIQRTEQGDSAMYLCASSYGQGPYEKLFFGSGTQLSVL.

The rearrangement joins TRBV21-1 to TRBJ2-5; the D segment call TRBD2 is taken from the table without a DNA check. The end of the DNA is better explained by TRBJ2-7, so the J call may be wrong. TRBV21-1 is labeled a pseudogene. This CDR3 is built from 17 residues. CDR3 protein: CASSKVSRKVFSYEQYF. CDR3 in DNA: TGTGCCAGCAGCAAAGTATCTCGAAAAGTCTTCTCCTACGAGCAGTACTTC.

The chain joins TRBV10-3 to TRBJ1-2; the match to TRBD1 covers 9 bases. From germline, CDR1 is ENHRY and CDR2 SYGVKD. Unmatched junction bases numbered 6, after V lost 7 bases and J lost 6 bases. The length of the CDR3 is 13 residues. CDR3 DNA: TGTGCCATCACCGGGACAGGGACGGATGGCTACACCTTC. Protein: CAITGTGTDGYTF.

This clone was seen once. This chain joins TRBV10-3 and TRBJ2-5; the D gene is possibly TRBD2 (6 bases). Germline CDR1 ENHRY, CDR2 SYGVKD. The CDR3 is 15 residues long. Trimming stripped 4 bases from V and 4 bases from J, with 16 bases between. CDR3 bases: TGTGCCATCAGTGGGTCATCGAGGAGGGGAGAGACCCAGTACTTC. Translation: CAISGSSRRGETQYF.

The V call is TRBV6-5, the J call TRBJ2-7, with a tentative D call TRBD2 (5 bases). CDR1 is MNHEY and CDR2 is SVGAGI in the germline V gene. CDR3 length: 14 residues. V was trimmed by 4 bases and J by 4 bases, leaving 14 bases between them. DNA of the CDR3: TGTGCCAGCAGTTGGTCAGAACTAGGATACGAGCAGTACTTC. The encoded protein is CASSWSELGYEQYF.

The chain joins TRBV21-1 to TRBJ1-1; the table's D call, TRBD1, was not checked against the DNA. TRBV21-1 is a documented pseudogene. The CDR3 is 17 residues long. The CDR3 DNA reads as TGTGCCAGCAGCAAAGCAAGGTTGGACAGAGGGGACACTGAAGCTTTCTTT. Translation: CASSKARLDRGDTEAFF.

The chain is built from TRBV2 and TRBJ2-7; 9 bases are a match to TRBD2. V shed 3 bases and J 6 bases; nucleotides not matched to a gene: 12. The CDR3 consists of 16 residues. Germline V gene sequence: CDR1 SNHLY, CDR2 FYNNEI. The CDR3 nucleotides read TGTGCCAGCAGTGACGGGCTAGCGGGGCGGGGGGGCGAGCAGTACTTC. Amino acid sequence: CASSDGLAGRGGEQYF. Full variable domain (rest looked up from reference TRBV2 and TRBJ2-7): EPEVTQTPSHQVTQMGQEVILRCVPISNHLYFYWYRQILGQKVEFLVSFYNNEISEKSEIFDDQFSVERPDGSNFTLKIRSTKLEDSAMYFCASSDGLAGRGGEQYFGPGTRLTVT.

This clone showed up just a few times. The chain combines TRBV11-2 with TRBJ2-3; D unclear. This CDR3 is 11 amino acids long. The V gene's germline CDR1 is SGHAT and CDR2 FQNNGV. Between the trimmed V and J ends, which lost 0 bases and 13 bases, there was a span of 8 bases. The CDR3 coding sequence is TGTGCCAGCAGCTTAGAGACTTCTAAGTATTTT. As protein: CASSLETSKYF.

A few counts support this clone. The chain couples TRBV6-6 to TRBJ1-1, with D perhaps matching TRBD1 (6 bases). Deletions cut 2 bases from V and 3 bases from J, with 10 bases between. Per germline, CDR1 MNHNY and CDR2 SVGAGI (reference sequence). The CDR3 runs 14 residues. For the CDR3, the DNA is TGTGCCAGCAGTTACGTCTGGGGGCACACTGAAGCTTTCTTT. Its translation: CASSYVWGHTEAFF.

The chain recombines TRBV7-6 with TRBJ2-7; TRBD1 aligns across 8 bases. CDR3 length: 13 residues. The germline V gene has CDR1 SGHVS and CDR2 FNYEAQ. With V trimmed by 5 bases and J by 5 bases, 5 bases remained unmatched. The CDR3 here is CASSVLDRDEQYF. The CDR3 DNA reads as TGTGCCAGCAGCGTCCTGGACAGGGACGAGCAGTACTTC. The full variable domain, its missing parts supplied by reference TRBV7-6 and TRBJ2-7, is GAGVSQSPRYKVTKRGQDVALRCDPISGHVSLYWYRQALGQGPEFLTYFNYEAQQDKSGLPNDRFSAERPEGSISTLTIQRTEQRDSAMYRCASSVLDRDEQYFGPGTRLTVT.

The rearrangement joins TRBV11-2 to TRBJ1-1; maybe TRBD1 (5 bases). Trimming removed 0 bases from V and 7 bases from J, with 9 bases in between. The CDR3 is 13 residues long. CDR1 is SGHAT, CDR2 FQNNGV, per germline. CDR3: CASSLERRGEAFF. CDR3 bases: TGTGCCAGCAGCTTAGAGCGTAGGGGTGAAGCTTTCTTT.